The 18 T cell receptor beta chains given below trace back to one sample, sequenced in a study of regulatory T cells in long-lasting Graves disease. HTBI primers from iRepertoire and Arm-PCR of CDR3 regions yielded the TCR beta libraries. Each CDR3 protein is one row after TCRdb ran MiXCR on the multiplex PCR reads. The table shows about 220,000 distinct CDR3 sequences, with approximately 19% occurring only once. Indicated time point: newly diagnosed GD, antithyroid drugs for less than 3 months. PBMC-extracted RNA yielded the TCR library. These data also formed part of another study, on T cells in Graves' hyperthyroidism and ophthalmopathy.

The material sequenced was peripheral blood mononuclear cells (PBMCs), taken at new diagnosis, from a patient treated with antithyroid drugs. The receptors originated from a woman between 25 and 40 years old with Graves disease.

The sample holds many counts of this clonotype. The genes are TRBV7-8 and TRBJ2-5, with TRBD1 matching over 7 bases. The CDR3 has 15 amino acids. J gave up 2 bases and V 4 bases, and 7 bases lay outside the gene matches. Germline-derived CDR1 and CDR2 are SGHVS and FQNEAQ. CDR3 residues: CASSSGTERQETQYF. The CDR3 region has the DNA TGTGCCAGCAGCTCGGGGACAGAGCGACAAGAGACCCAGTACTTC.

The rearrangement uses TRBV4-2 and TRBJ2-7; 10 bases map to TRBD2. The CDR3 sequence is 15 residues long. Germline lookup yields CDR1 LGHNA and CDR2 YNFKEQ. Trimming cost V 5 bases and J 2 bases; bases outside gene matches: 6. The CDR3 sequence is CASSFLAGETYEQYF. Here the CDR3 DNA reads TGTGCCAGCAGCTTCCTAGCGGGGGAAACCTACGAGCAGTACTTC.

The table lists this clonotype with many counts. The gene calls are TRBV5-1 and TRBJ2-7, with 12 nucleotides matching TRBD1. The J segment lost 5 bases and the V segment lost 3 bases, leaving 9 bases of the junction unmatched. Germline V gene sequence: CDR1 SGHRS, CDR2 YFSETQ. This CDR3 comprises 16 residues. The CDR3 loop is CASSSTGTGGTDEQYF. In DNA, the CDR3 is TGCGCCAGCAGCTCCACCGGGACAGGGGGCACGGACGAGCAGTACTTC.

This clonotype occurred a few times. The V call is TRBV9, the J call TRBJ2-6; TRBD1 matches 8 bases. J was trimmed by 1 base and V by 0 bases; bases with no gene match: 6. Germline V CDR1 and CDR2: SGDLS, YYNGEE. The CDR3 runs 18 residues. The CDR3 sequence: CASSVARGHPSGANVLTF. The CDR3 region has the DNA TGTGCCAGCAGCGTAGCCAGGGGGCATCCTTCTGGGGCCAACGTCCTGACTTTC.

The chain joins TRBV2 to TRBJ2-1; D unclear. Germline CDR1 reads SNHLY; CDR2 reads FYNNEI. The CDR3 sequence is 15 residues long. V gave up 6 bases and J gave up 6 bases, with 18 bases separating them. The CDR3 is CASRNTRAYRNEQFF. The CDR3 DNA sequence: TGTGCCAGCAGGAATACTCGGGCCTATCGCAATGAGCAGTTCTTC.

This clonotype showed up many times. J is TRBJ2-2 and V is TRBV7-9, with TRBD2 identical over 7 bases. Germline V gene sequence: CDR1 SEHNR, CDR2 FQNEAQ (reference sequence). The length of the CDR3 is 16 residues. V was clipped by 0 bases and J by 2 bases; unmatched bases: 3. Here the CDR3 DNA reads TGTGCCAGCAGCTTAGCGGGACTACCCAACACCGGGGAGCTGTTTTTT. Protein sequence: CASSLAGLPNTGELFF.

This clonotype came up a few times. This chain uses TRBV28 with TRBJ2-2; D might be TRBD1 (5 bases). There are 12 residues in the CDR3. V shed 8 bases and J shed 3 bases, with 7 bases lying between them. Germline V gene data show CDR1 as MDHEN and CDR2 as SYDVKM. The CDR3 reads CASHRYTGELFF. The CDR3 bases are TGTGCCAGCCACAGGTACACCGGGGAGCTGTTTTTT.

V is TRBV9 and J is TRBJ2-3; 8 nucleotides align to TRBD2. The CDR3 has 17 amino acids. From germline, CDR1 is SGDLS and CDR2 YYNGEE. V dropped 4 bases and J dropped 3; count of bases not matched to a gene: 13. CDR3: CASSPSGGATLTDTQYF. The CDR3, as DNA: TGTGCCAGCAGCCCCTCCGGGGGGGCAACCTTGACAGATACGCAGTATTTT.

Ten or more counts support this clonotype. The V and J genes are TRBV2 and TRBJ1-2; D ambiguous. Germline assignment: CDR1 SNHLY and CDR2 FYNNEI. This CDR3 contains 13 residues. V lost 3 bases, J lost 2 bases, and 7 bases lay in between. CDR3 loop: CASSDSPNYGYTF. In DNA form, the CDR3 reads TGTGCCAGCAGTGACAGCCCGAACTATGGCTACACCTTC.

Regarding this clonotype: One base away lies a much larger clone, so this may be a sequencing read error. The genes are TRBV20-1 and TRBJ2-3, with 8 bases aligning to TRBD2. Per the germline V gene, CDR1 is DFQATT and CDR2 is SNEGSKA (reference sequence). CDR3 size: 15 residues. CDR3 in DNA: TGCAGTTCCCAGGAGCGGGGGTTGAGCACAGATACGCAGGATTTT. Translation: CSSQERGLSTDTQDF.

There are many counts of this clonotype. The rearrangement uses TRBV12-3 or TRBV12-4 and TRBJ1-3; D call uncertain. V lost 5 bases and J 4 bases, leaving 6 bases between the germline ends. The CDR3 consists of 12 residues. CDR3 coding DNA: TGTGCCAGCAGTCGCAGGGGAAACACCATATATTTT. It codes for CASSRRGNTIYF.

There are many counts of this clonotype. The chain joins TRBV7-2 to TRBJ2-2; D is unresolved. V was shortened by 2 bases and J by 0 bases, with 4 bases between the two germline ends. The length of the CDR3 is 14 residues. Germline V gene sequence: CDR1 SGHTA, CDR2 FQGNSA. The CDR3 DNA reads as TGTGCCAGCAGCTTAAACGCGAACACCGGGGAGCTGTTTTTT. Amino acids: CASSLNANTGELFF.

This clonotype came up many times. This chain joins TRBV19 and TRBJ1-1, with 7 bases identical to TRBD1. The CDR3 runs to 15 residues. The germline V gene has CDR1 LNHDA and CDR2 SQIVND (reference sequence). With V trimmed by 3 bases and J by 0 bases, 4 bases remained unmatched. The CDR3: CASSIGQAMNTEAFF. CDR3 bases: TGTGCCAGTAGTATTGGACAGGCCATGAACACTGAAGCTTTCTTT.

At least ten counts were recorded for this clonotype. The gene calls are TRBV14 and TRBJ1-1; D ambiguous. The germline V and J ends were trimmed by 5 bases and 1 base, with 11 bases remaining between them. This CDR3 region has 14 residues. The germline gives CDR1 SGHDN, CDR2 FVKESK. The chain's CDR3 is CASSSERRNTEAFF. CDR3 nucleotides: TGTGCCAGCAGCTCAGAAAGGAGGAACACTGAAGCTTTCTTT.

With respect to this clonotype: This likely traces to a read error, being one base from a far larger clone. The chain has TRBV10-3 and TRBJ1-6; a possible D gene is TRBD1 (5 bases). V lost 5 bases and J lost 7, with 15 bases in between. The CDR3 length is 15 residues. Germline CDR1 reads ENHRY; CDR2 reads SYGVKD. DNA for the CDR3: TGTGCCATCAGTCCCTTCCAGGGTGCGAATTCACCCCTCCACTTT. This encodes CAISPFQGANSPLHF.

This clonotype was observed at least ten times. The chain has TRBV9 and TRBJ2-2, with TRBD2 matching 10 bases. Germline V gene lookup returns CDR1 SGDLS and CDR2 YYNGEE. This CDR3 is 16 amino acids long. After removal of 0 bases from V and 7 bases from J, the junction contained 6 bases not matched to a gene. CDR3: CASSVDLAGDGGELFF. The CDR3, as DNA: TGTGCCAGCAGCGTAGATCTAGCGGGAGACGGCGGGGAGCTGTTTTTT.

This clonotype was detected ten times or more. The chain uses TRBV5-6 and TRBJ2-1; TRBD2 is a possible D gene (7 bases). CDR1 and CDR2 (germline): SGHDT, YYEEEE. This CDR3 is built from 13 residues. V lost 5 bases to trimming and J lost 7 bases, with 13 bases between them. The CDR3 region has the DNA TGTGCCAGCAGAGGGGGGGCGAGAAATGAGCAGTTCTTC. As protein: CASRGGARNEQFF.

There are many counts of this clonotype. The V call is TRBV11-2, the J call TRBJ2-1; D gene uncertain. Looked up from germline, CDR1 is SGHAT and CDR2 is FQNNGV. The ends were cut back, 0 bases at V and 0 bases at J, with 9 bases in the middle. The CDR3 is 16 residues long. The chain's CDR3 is CASSLDGTGSYNEQFF. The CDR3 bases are TGTGCCAGCAGCTTAGATGGAACTGGCTCCTACAATGAGCAGTTCTTC.